The entry that follows covers one T cell receptor (beta chain) sequence. These data are taken from a study of blood T cell repertoires in COVID-19. Study at large: Acute and convalescent COVID-19 specimens originated in the United States, Italy and Spain.

Original analysis: Estimation of nucleated cell counts relied on the amplification of reference gene primers. Generated by immunoSEQ multiplex PCR, the TCRdb table keeps only in-frame clones and is missing some. That table gives V, J and clone size, and the DNA gave D and trimming. The sample records roughly 150,000 clones, 75% to 90% being singletons. CDR1 and CDR2 from the germline V gene are LGHNA and YSLEER. The CDR3 spans 14 residues. V gave up 1 base and J gave up 4 bases; unmatched junction bases: 2. Sequences were obtained from peripheral blood. This sequence was found in a woman of 80 years or more with active or convalescent COVID-19. The chain employs TRBV4-3 and TRBJ2-7, with TRBD2 matching 9 bases. Here the CDR3 reads CASSQVAGEYEQYF. In nucleotides, the CDR3 is TGCGCCAGCAGCCAAGTAGCGGGGGAGTACGAGCAGTACTTC.